This TCR beta chain was profiled in a study of cytomegalovirus exposure and HLA in healthy donors. PCR used 60 Vbeta primers and 13 Jbeta primers. Sequencing was performed with immunoSEQ multiplex PCR; in TCRdb, only in-frame clones are kept and a portion is missing. The sample carries about 160,000 clones, more than 65% recorded once. Study outcomes and limitations: Across donors, presence/absence analyses took sequencing depth to be roughly uniform.

The CDR3 totals 14 residues. CDR1 is MNHEY and CDR2 is SVGAGI in the germline V gene. V lost 4 bases and J lost 5, with 11 bases in between. Concerning this clone: The antigen is unknown.

This chain connects TRBV6-5 to TRBJ1-4; D gene unclear. The source of this sequence is a young man in good health and CMV-seropositive. Sequencing used PBMCs. CDR3 DNA sequence: TGTGCCAGCAGTTTGGGCTCTCTAAATGAAAAACTGTTTTTT. It specifies CASSLGSLNEKLFF.